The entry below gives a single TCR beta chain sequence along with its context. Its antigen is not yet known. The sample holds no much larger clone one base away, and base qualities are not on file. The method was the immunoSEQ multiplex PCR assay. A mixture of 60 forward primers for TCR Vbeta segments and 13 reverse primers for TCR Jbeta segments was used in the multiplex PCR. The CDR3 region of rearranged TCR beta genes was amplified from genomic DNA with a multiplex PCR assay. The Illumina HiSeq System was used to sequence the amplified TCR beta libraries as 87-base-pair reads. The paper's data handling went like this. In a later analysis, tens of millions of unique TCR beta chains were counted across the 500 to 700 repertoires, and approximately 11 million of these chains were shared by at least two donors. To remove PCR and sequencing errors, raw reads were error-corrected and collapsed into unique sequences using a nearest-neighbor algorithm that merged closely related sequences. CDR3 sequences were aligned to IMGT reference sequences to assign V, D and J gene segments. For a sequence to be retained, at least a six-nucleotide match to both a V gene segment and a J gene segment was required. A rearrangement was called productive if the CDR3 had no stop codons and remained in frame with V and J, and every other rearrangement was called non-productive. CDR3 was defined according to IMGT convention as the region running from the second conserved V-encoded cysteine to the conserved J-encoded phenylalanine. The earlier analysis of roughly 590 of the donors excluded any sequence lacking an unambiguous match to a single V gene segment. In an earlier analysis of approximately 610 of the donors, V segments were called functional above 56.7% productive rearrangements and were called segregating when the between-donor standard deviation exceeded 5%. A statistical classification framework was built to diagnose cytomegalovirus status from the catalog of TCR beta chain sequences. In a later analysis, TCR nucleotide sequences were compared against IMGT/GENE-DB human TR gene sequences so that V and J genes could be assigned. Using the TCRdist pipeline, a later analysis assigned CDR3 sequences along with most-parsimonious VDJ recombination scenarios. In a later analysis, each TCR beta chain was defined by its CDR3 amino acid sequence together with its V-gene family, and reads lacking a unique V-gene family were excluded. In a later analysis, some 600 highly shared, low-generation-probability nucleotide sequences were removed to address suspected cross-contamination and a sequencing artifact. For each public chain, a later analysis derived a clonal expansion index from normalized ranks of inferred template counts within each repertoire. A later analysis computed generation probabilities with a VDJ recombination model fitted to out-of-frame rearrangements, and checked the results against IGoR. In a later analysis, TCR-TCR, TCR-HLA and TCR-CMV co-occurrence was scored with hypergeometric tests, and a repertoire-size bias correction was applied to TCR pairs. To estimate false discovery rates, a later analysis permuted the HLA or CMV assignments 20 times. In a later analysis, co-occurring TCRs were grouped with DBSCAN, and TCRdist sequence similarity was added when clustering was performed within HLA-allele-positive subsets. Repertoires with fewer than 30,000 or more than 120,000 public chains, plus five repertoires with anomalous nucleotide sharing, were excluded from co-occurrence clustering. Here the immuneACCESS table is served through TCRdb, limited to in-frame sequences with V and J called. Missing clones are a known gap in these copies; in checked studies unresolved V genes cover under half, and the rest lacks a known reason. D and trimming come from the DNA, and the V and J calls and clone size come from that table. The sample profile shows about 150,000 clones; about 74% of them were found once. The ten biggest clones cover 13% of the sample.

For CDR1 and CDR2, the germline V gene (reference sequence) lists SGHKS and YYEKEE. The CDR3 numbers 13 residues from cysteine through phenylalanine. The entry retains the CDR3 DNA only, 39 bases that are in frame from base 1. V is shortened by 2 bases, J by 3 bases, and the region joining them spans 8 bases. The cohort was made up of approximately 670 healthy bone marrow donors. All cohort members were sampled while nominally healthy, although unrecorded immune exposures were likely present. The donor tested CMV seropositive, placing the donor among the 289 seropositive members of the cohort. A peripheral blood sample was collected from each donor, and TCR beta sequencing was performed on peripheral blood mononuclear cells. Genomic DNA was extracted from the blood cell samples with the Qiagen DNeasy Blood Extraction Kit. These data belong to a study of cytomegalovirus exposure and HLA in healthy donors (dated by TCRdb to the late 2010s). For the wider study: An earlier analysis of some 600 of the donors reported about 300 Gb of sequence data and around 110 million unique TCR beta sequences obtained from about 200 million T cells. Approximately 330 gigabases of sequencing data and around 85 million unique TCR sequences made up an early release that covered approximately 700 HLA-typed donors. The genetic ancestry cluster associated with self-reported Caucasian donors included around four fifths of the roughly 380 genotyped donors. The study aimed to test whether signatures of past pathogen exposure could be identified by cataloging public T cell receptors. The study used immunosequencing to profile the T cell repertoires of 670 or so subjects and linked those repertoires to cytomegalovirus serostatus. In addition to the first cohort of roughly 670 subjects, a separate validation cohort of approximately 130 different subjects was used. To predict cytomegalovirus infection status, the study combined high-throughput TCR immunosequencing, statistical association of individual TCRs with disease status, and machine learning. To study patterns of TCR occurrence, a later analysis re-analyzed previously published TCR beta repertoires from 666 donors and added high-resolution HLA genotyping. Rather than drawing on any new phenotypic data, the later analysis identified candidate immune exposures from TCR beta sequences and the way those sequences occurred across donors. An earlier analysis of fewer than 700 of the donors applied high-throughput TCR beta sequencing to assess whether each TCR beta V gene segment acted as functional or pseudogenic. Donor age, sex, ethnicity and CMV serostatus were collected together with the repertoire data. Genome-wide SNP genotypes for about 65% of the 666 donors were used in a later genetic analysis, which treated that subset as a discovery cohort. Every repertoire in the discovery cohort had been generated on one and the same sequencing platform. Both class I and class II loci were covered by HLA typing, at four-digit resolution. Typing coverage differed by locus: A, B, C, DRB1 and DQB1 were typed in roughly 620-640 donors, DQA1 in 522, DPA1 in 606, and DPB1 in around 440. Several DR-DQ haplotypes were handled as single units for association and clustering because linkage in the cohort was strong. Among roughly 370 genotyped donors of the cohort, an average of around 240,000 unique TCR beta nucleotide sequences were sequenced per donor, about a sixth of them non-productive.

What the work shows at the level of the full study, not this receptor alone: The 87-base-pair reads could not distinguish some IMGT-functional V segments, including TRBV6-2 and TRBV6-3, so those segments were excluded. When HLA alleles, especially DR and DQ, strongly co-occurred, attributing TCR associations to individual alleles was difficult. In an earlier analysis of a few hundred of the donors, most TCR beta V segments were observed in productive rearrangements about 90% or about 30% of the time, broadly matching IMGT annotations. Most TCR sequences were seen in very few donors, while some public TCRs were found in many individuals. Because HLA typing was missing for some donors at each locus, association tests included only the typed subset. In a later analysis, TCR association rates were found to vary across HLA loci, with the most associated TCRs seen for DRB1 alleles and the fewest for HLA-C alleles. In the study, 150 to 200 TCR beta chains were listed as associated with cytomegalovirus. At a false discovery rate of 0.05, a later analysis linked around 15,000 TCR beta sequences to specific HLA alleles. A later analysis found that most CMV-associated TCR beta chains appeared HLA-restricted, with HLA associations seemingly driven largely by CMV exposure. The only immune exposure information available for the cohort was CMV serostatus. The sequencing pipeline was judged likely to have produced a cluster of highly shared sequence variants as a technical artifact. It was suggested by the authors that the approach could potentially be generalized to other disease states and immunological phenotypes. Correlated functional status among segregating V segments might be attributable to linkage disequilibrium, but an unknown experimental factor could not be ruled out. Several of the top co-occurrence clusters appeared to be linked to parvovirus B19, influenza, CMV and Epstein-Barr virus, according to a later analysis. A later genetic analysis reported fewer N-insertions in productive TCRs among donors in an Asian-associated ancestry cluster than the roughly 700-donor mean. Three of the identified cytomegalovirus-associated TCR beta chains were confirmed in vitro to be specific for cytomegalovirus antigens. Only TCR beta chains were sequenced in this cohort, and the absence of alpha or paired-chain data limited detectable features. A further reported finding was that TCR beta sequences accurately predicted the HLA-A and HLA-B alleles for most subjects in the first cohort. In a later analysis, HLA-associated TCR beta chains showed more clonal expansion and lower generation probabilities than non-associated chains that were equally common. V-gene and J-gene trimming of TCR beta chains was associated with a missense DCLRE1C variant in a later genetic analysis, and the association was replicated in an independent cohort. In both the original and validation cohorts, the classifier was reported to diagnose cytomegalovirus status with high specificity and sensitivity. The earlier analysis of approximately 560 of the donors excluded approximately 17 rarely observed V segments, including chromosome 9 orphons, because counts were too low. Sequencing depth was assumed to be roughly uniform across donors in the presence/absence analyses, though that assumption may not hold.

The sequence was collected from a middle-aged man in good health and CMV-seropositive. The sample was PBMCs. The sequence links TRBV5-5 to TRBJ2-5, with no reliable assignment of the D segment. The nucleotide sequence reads TGTGCCAGCAGCTTACACGGAGAAGAGACCCAGTACTTC. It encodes CASSLHGEETQYF.